This T cell receptor beta chain emerged from a study of T-cell reconstitution after alpha-beta-depleted transplantation in children. In this sample, this clonotype turned up many times. The authors prepared the TCRbeta library with unique molecular identifiers. TCRdb independently ran MiXCR on the PCR reads; one entry per CDR3 protein. The sample contains 200,000 to 300,000 distinct CDR3 sequences, more than 10% of which appear only once. CDR1 is SGHVS and CDR2 is FQNEAQ in the germline V gene. V was cut by 5 bases and J by 1 base, with 15 bases left in between. The CDR3 is 15 residues long. V gene TRBV7-8 combines with J gene TRBJ2-7, with unresolved D. This sample comprised PBMCs from the stem cell graft donor, obtained from the stem cell graft. This receptor was taken from a human donor who donated a stem cell graft to a child with acute lymphoblastic leukemia. The CDR3 region has the DNA TGTGCCAGCAGCCAGAATCAAGGGCCTTCCTACGAGCAGTACTTC. Translated, it gives CASSQNQGPSYEQYF. Together with reference TRBV7-8 and TRBJ2-7, the CDR3 gives the full variable domain: GAGVSQSPRYKVAKRGQDVALRCDPISGHVSLFWYQQALGQGPEFLTYFQNEAQLDKSGLPSDRFFAERPEGSVSTLKIQRTQQEDSAVYLCASSQNQGPSYEQYFGPGTRLTVT.